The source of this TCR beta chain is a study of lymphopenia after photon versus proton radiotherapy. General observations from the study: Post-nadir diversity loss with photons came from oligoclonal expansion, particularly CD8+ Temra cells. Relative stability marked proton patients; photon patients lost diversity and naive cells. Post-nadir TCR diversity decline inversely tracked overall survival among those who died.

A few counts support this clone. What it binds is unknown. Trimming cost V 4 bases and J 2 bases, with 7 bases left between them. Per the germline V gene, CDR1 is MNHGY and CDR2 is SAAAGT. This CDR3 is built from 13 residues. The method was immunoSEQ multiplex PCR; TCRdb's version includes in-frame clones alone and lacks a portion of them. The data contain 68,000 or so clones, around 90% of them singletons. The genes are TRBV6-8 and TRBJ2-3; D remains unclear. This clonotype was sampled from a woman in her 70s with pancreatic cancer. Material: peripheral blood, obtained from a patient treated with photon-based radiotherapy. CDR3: CASSCQVTDTQYF. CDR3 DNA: TGTGCCAGCAGTTGTCAGGTCACAGATACGCAGTATTTT.